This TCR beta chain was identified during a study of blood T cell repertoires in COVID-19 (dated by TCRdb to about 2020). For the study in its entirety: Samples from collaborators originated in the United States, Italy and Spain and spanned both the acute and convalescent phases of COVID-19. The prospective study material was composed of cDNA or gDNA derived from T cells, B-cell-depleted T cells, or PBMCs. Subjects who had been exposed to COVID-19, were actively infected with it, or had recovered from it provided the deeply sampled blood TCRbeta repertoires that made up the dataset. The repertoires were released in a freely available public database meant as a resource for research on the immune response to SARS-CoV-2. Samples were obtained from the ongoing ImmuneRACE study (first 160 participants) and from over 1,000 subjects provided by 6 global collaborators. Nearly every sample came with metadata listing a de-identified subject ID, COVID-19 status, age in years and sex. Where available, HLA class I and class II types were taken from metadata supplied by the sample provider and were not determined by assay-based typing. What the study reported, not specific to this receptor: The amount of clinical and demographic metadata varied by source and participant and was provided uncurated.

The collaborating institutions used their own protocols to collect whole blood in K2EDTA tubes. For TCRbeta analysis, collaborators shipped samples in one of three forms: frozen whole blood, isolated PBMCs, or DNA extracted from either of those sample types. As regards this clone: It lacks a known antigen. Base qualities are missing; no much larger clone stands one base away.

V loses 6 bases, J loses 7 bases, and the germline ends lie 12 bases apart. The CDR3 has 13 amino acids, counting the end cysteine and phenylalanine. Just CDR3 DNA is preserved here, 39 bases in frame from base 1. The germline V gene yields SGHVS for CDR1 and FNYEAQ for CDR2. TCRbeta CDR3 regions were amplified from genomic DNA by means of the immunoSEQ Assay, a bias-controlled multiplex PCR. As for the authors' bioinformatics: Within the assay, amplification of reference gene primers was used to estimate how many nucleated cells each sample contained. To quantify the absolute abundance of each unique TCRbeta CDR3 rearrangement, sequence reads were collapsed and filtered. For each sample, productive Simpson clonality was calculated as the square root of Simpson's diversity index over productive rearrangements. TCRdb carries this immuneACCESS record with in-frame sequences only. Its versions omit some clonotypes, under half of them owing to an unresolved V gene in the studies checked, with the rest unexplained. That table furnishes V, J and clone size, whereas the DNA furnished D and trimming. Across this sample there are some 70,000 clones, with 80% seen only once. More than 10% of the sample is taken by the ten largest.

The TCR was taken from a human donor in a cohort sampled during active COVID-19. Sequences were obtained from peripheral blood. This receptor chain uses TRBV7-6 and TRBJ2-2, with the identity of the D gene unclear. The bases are TGTGCCAGCAGTTCCCAGGCACTCGGGGAGCTGTTTTTT. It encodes CASSSQALGELFF.